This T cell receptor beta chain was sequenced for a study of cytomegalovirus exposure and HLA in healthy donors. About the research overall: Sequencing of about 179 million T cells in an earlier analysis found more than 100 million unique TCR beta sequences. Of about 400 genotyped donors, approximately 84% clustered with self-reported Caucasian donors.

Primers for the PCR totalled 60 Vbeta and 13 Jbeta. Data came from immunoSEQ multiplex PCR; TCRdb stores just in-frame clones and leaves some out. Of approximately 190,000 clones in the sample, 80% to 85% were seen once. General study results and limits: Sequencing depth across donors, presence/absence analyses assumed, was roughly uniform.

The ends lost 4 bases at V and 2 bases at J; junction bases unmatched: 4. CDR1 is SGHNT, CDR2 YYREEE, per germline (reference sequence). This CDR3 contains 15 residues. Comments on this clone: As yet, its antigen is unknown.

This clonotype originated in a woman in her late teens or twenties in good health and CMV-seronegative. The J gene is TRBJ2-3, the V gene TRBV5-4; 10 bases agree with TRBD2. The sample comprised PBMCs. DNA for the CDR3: TGTGCCAGCAGCCTTAGCGGGGGGTTCACAGATACGCAGTATTTT. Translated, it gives CASSLSGGFTDTQYF.